The 31 T cell receptor beta chains below all came from one sample that was sequenced in a study of graft-versus-host responses after intestinal transplantation. Antigens for these TCRs are unknown. Clones were sequenced by immunoSEQ multiplex PCR, and TCRdb holds only the in-frame ones, with some missing. The sample includes over 65,000 clones, more than 85% of them seen just once. The specimen comprised unstimulated CD8+ T cells sorted from spleen or lymph node cells, sampled before transplant. The source of these receptors is a human donor who was the organ donor for an intestinal transplant.

This clone occurred a few times. The V and J genes are TRBV19 and TRBJ1-5, with 7 bases that match TRBD1. The CDR3 is 16 residues long. Losses at the gene ends were 6 bases for V and 3 bases for J; bases not matched to a gene: 11. CDR1 is LNHDA, CDR2 SQIVND, per germline (reference sequence). The CDR3 reads CASSTTTGAFNQPQHF. CDR3 sequence (DNA): TGTGCCAGTAGCACTACCACAGGGGCGTTCAATCAGCCCCAGCATTTT. The complete variable domain, with remaining parts taken from reference TRBV19 and TRBJ1-5, reads DGGITQSPKYLFRKEGQNVTLSCEQNLNHDAMYWYRQDPGQGLRLIYYSQIVNDFQKGDIAEGYSVSREKKESFPLTVTSAQKNPTAFYLCASSTTTGAFNQPQHFGDGTRLSIL.

The chain combines TRBV5-1 with TRBJ2-1, with D perhaps TRBD1 or TRBD2 (6 bases each). Looked up from germline, CDR1 is SGHRS and CDR2 is YFSETQ. CDR3 size: 13 residues. Trimming left V 0 bases short and J 9 bases short, with 10 bases between. CDR3 residues: CASSLEEGGEQFF. The DNA of the CDR3 is TGCGCCAGCAGCTTGGAGGAGGGGGGTGAGCAGTTCTTC.

This chain connects TRBV27 to TRBJ2-1; D unresolved. The V end lost 5 bases, the J end lost 9 bases, and 17 bases lay between the germline ends. CDR1 is MNHEY and CDR2 is SMNVEV in the germline V gene (reference sequence). This CDR3 has 14 amino acids. The CDR3 region is CASSPDWGSGEQFF. In DNA form, the CDR3 reads TGTGCCAGCAGTCCCGACTGGGGTTCAGGTGAGCAGTTCTTC.

The chain couples TRBV9 to TRBJ2-1; weak D call: TRBD2 (5 bases). V lost 2 bases, J lost 7 bases, and 19 bases lay in between. The CDR3 length is 16 residues. CDR1 is SGDLS, CDR2 YYNGEE, per germline. CDR3 loop: CASSVHPEVTLNEQFF. CDR3 DNA: TGTGCCAGCAGCGTTCATCCGGAGGTAACTCTGAATGAGCAGTTCTTC.

About this clone: Other DNA sequences of this sample code for an identical CDR3. This chain joins TRBV11-2 and TRBJ2-1, with D hard to call. In germline, CDR1 is SGHAT, CDR2 FQNNGV. V lost 3 bases, J lost 9 bases, and 18 bases lay in between. This CDR3 spans 15 amino acids. The DNA of the CDR3 is TGTGCCAGCAGCTTGGAGTGGGCTGTGGATAGTGAGCAGTTCTTC. It specifies CASSLEWAVDSEQFF.

The chain carries TRBV9 and TRBJ1-2; D possibly corresponds to TRBD1 (6 bases). The V gene lost 3 bases and the J gene lost 1 base, with 16 bases spanning the gap. The V gene's germline CDR1 is SGDLS and CDR2 YYNGEE. The CDR3 totals 16 residues. In DNA, the CDR3 is TGTGCCAGCAGCGGTTCGACAGGAGAGCTTAACTATGGCTACACCTTC. Residues: CASSGSTGELNYGYTF.

The chain couples TRBV21-1 to TRBJ1-1; TRBD1 reflects the table's D call only, with no check against the DNA. TRBV21-1 is deemed a pseudogene. This CDR3 is built from 14 residues. In nucleotides, the CDR3 is TGTGCCAGCAGCAAATACAGGGATAGCACTGAAGCTTTCTTT. Residues: CASSKYRDSTEAFF.

Regarding this clone: This CDR3 is also generated by other DNA sequences in the sample. The V gene is TRBV10-1, the J gene TRBJ2-5; possible D gene TRBD1, 5 bases. The CDR3 contains 12 residues. Looked up from germline, CDR1 is WNHNN and CDR2 is SYGVQD (reference sequence). V lost 3 bases and J lost 5, with 7 bases in between. CDR3 bases: TGCGCCAGCAGTGAACCAGGGGAGACCCAGTACTTC. The encoded protein is CASSEPGETQYF.

The chain is built from TRBV27 and TRBJ2-3; D gene ambiguous. Deletions cut 3 bases from V and 7 bases from J, with 5 bases between. This CDR3 has 11 amino acids. Germline V CDR1 and CDR2: MNHEY, SMNVEV (reference sequence). The CDR3 DNA follows: TGTGCCAGCAGTTTTCGGAATACGCAGTATTTT. It yields the protein CASSFRNTQYF.

The chain carries TRBV30 and TRBJ1-3; D is ambiguous. Trimming took off 3 bases at V and 0 bases at J, with 15 bases between the two ends. Germline lookup yields CDR1 GTSNPN and CDR2 SVGIG (reference sequence). The CDR3 runs to 16 residues. CDR3 DNA: TGTGCCTGGAGCGCCGCACGGGGTTTCTCTGGAAACACCATATATTTT. This translates into CAWSAARGFSGNTIYF.

This chain links TRBV11-2 with TRBJ1-1; D is perhaps TRBD1 (5 bases). The germline gives CDR1 SGHAT, CDR2 FQNNGV. V was shortened by 8 bases and J by 6 bases, with 25 bases between the two germline ends. This CDR3 spans 16 amino acids. CDR3 bases: TGTGCCAGCCGGGACGTTGGAAGGTCAGGCGAGTCTGAAGCTTTCTTT. This gives the protein CASRDVGRSGESEAFF.

J is TRBJ2-5 and V is TRBV5-6; D is ambiguous. The J call is doubtful: the DNA matches TRBJ2-7 better. The CDR3 consists of 15 residues. Germline CDR1 and CDR2: SGHDT and YYEEEE. The CDR3 is CASSLGGYSSYEQYF. In nucleotides, the CDR3 is TGTGCCAGCAGCTTGGGAGGATATAGCTCCTACGAGCAGTACTTC.

V and J are TRBV14 and TRBJ2-1, with D possibly TRBD2 on 5 matching bases. The V end was cut by 6 bases, the J end by 5 bases, with 8 bases between. Germline loops: CDR1 SGHDN, CDR2 FVKESK. The CDR3 has 12 amino acids. CDR3 sequence (DNA): TGTGCCAGCAGTGGACTCCACAATGAGCAGTTCTTC. Its protein is CASSGLHNEQFF. The complete variable domain, with remaining parts taken from reference TRBV14 and TRBJ2-1, reads EAGVTQFPSHSVIEKGQTVTLRCDPISGHDNLYWYRRVMGKEIKFLLHFVKESKQDESGMPNNRFLAERTGGTYSTLKVQPAELEDSGVYFCASSGLHNEQFFGPGTRLTVL.

This sequence joins TRBV7-9 and TRBJ1-2, with TRBD1 matching 7 bases. CDR1 and CDR2 (germline): SEHNR, FQNEAQ (reference sequence). The CDR3 loop spans 14 amino acids. Trimming cost V 7 bases and J 5 bases; bases outside gene matches: 10. The CDR3 is CASMARDSIYGYTF. CDR3 coding DNA: TGTGCCAGCATGGCTCGGGACAGCATATATGGCTACACCTTC.

The chain carries TRBV13 and TRBJ1-2; 8 bases line up with TRBD1. V shed 0 bases and J 4 bases; nucleotides not matched to a gene: 7. CDR1 and CDR2 from the germline V gene are PRHDT and FYEKMQ (reference sequence). The CDR3 is made up of 16 amino acids. The CDR3 spells CASSLGGQGPLYGYTF. The CDR3 DNA is TGTGCCAGCAGCTTAGGTGGACAGGGACCCCTCTATGGCTACACCTTC. The full variable domain, its missing parts supplied by reference TRBV13 and TRBJ1-2, is AAGVIQSPRHLIKEKRETATLKCYPIPRHDTVYWYQQGPGQDPQFLISFYEKMQSDKGSIPDRFSAQQFSDYHSELNMSSLELGDSALYFCASSLGGQGPLYGYTFGSGTRLTVV.

This chain's CDR3 is CASSQYWAVSGANVLTF. CDR3 in DNA: TGCGCCAGCAGCCAATACTGGGCCGTTTCTGGGGCCAACGTCCTGACTTTC. The V call is TRBV4-1, the J call TRBJ2-6; D not certain. This CDR3 has 17 amino acids. V lost 2 bases to trimming and J lost 1 base, with 12 bases between them. Germline values: CDR1 MGHRA, CDR2 YSYEKL.

CDR3 in DNA: TGTGCCAGCAGCTTGGGGGTCCAGCTCTACGAGCAGTACTTC. The encoded protein is CASSLGVQLYEQYF. The genes are TRBV5-5 and TRBJ2-7; D is unclear. This CDR3 is 14 amino acids long. CDR1 is SGHKS, CDR2 YYEKEE, per germline (reference sequence). V was cut by 0 bases and J by 3 bases, with 10 bases left in between.

This clone was detected a few times. This chain connects TRBV7-9 to TRBJ1-1, with D unresolved. V was clipped by 1 base and J by 6 bases, with 3 bases between them. CDR1 is SEHNR and CDR2 is FQNEAQ in the germline V gene (reference sequence). CDR3 length: 11 residues. CDR3 loop: CASSLDPEAFF. Here the CDR3 DNA reads TGTGCCAGCAGCTTAGACCCTGAAGCTTTCTTT.

V and J are TRBV5-6 and TRBJ2-5; 7 bases align to TRBD2. Per germline, CDR1 SGHDT and CDR2 YYEEEE. The V gene end was trimmed by 4 bases and the J gene end by 1 base; junction bases not matched to a gene: 19. CDR3 length: 19 amino acids. CDR3 in amino acids: CASSAPAWVAGDIQETQYF. DNA of the CDR3: TGTGCCAGCAGCGCGCCGGCTTGGGTAGCGGGTGATATCCAAGAGACCCAGTACTTC.

The chain combines TRBV9 with TRBJ2-1, with 7 bases fitting TRBD2. The V gene's germline CDR1 is SGDLS and CDR2 YYNGEE. The CDR3 loop spans 15 amino acids. After removal of 1 base from V and 3 bases from J, the junction contained 4 bases not matched to a gene. The chain's CDR3 is CASSVMGEGYNEQFF. CDR3 nucleotide sequence: TGTGCCAGCAGCGTAATGGGGGAGGGCTACAATGAGCAGTTCTTC.

This sequence joins TRBV29-1 and TRBJ2-7; D is undetermined. Trimming removed 2 bases from V and 3 bases from J, with 20 bases in between. The CDR3 is made up of 16 amino acids. CDR1 and CDR2 (germline): SQVTM, ANQGSEA. Here the CDR3 reads CSVELFDDITYYEQYF. The CDR3 region has the DNA TGCAGCGTTGAATTATTTGATGACATTACATACTACGAGCAGTACTTC.

The chain joins TRBV4-1 to TRBJ1-1; D may be TRBD1 (6 bases). This CDR3 is 15 amino acids long. V lost 0 bases and J 1 base, leaving 9 bases between the germline ends. Germline V gives CDR1 MGHRA, CDR2 YSYEKL. The CDR3 region has the DNA TGCGCCAGCAGCCAAGAGGACAGCTCGAACACTGAAGCTTTCTTT. It translates to CASSQEDSSNTEAFF.

The CDR3 DNA is TGTGCCAGCAGCTCGCGGGCGAACGGTCCAGATACGCAGTATTTT. The encoded protein is CASSSRANGPDTQYF. The chain joins TRBV5-6 to TRBJ2-3; D perhaps matches TRBD2 (5 bases). V was clipped by 3 bases and J by 4 bases, with 15 bases between them. In germline, CDR1 is SGHDT, CDR2 YYEEEE. This CDR3 is built from 15 residues.

The chain combines TRBV7-3 with TRBJ2-3; TRBD1 matches 9 bases. Trimming removed 6 bases from V and 3 bases from J; junction bases left unmatched: 10. The germline CDR1 and CDR2 sequences are SGHTA and FQGTGA. The CDR3 covers 16 residues. In nucleotides, the CDR3 is TGTGCCAGCAGTACCGTGGGACAGGGAACTACAGATACGCAGTATTTT. Protein: CASSTVGQGTTDTQYF.

The chain carries TRBV4-1 and TRBJ1-1; D call uncertain. Trimming removed 0 bases from V and 2 bases from J, with 7 bases in between. Per germline, CDR1 MGHRA and CDR2 YSYEKL. The CDR3 has 14 amino acids. CDR3 residues: CASSQERVNTEAFF. The CDR3 region has the DNA TGCGCCAGCAGCCAAGAACGAGTAAACACTGAAGCTTTCTTT.

This rearrangement joins TRBV20-1 to TRBJ1-2, with a weak D call TRBD1 (6 bases). Trimming took 6 bases from V and 3 from J, leaving 8 bases between them. The CDR3 loop spans 11 amino acids. CDR1 and CDR2 from the germline V gene are DFQATT and SNEGSKA (reference sequence). Here the CDR3 reads CSAGADYGYTF. DNA of the CDR3: TGCAGTGCGGGGGCAGACTATGGCTACACCTTC.

V is TRBV5-4 and J is TRBJ2-7, with D tentatively TRBD1 (5 bases). Germline V CDR1 and CDR2: SGHNT, YYREEE (reference sequence). V gave up 2 bases and J gave up 6 bases, with 15 bases separating them. This CDR3 region has 14 residues. The CDR3 is CASSFQRTSGEQYF. DNA for the CDR3: TGTGCCAGCAGCTTTCAACGGACATCCGGCGAGCAGTACTTC.

This clone appeared once. The chain couples TRBV10-1 to TRBJ1-5; unclear D gene. The CDR3 has 10 residues. In germline, CDR1 is WNHNN, CDR2 SYGVQD (reference sequence). V was shortened by 9 bases and J by 3 bases, with 3 bases between the two germline ends. CDR3 in DNA: TGCGCCAGACCCAATCAGCCCCAGCATTTT. Its protein is CARPNQPQHF.

This chain links TRBV16 with TRBJ1-1; D not certain. Trimming stripped 0 bases from V and 1 base from J, with 12 bases between. Germline-derived CDR1 and CDR2 are KGHSY and FQNENV. The CDR3 loop spans 16 amino acids. The CDR3 loop reads CASSQSSRPKNTEAFF. The CDR3 DNA reads as TGTGCCAGCAGCCAATCGTCCAGGCCCAAGAACACTGAAGCTTTCTTT.

This chain joins TRBV11-3 and TRBJ2-1; 9 nucleotides align to TRBD1. V lost 3 bases and J lost 1; bases outside the gene matches: 1. The CDR3 has 15 residues. The germline CDR1 and CDR2 sequences are SGHNT and YENEEA. The CDR3 spells CASSFGTGSYNEQFF. As DNA, the CDR3 is TGTGCCAGCAGCTTTGGGACAGGGTCCTACAATGAGCAGTTCTTC. The whole variable domain, remainder taken from reference TRBV11-3 and TRBJ2-1, is EAGVVQSPRYKIIEKKQPVAFWCNPISGHNTLYWYLQNLGQGPELLIRYENEEAVDDSQLPKDRFSAERLKGVDSTLKIQPAELGDSAVYLCASSFGTGSYNEQFFGPGTRLTVL.

Written as DNA, the CDR3 is TGTGCCAGCAGCCGCGGAGGGGGGGCTGGAAACACCATATATTTT. This gives the protein CASSRGGGAGNTIYF. The rearrangement links TRBV11-2 to TRBJ1-3, with D possibly being TRBD1 (6 bases). Germline V gene lookup returns CDR1 SGHAT and CDR2 FQNNGV. This CDR3 region has 15 residues. Trimming removed 5 bases at V and 2 bases at J, with 13 bases between. Together with reference TRBV11-2 and TRBJ1-3, the CDR3 gives the full variable domain: EAGVAQSPRYKIIEKRQSVAFWCNPISGHATLYWYQQILGQGPKLLIQFQNNGVVDDSQLPKDRFSAERLKGVDSTLKIQPAKLEDSAVYLCASSRGGGAGNTIYFGEGSWLTVV.